A selection of T cell receptor beta chains follows, all from one sample in a study of cytomegalovirus exposure and HLA in healthy donors. TCRdb keeps only in-frame clones here, not all; method: immunoSEQ multiplex PCR. The data hold about 220,000 clones, with over 60% observed a single time. The sequenced sample consisted of PBMCs. Receptor source: a male donor in good health and CMV-seronegative. Each CDR3 is given with its conserved first and last residue. Size is stated for part of the rows, as once, few or many counts, or as a class when the clone is expanded.

j_call: TRBJ2-7
cdr3_length: 17
clone_size: NA
v_call: TRBV5-1
cdr3_aa: CASITVAGGGSSYEQYF

j_call: TRBJ1-2
cdr3_length: 15
clone_size: few
v_call: TRBV5-1
cdr3_aa: CASSSGTGNNYGYTF

j_call: TRBJ1-2
cdr3_length: 17
clone_size: NA
v_call: TRBV28
cdr3_aa: CASSLSAHLDRGSGYTF

j_call: TRBJ2-1
cdr3_length: 15
clone_size: few
v_call: TRBV11-2
cdr3_aa: CASSLELAGGFEQFF

j_call: TRBJ1-2
cdr3_length: 12
clone_size: once
v_call: TRBV6-1
cdr3_aa: CASSEQVYGYTF

j_call: TRBJ1-2
cdr3_length: 14
clone_size: NA
v_call: TRBV4-3
cdr3_aa: CASSQDGTGYGYTF

j_call: TRBJ2-7
cdr3_length: 15
clone_size: NA
v_call: TRBV11-2
cdr3_aa: CASSSRDRGSYEQYF

j_call: TRBJ2-5
cdr3_length: 13
clone_size: few
v_call: TRBV10-1
cdr3_aa: CASRDRGQETQYF

j_call: NA
cdr3_length: 14
clone_size: NA
v_call: TRBV11-3
cdr3_aa: CASSLGDRTDEQYF

j_call: TRBJ2-1
cdr3_length: 20
clone_size: once
v_call: TRBV13
cdr3_aa: CASSLIYGLAGGISYNEQFF

j_call: TRBJ2-6
cdr3_length: 19
clone_size: NA
v_call: TRBV7-2
cdr3_aa: CASSPGWGREGSGANVLTF

j_call: TRBJ2-7
cdr3_length: 15
clone_size: NA
v_call: TRBV6-1
cdr3_aa: CASSPSGTGVEEQYF

j_call: TRBJ1-1
cdr3_length: 14
clone_size: few
v_call: TRBV5-4
cdr3_aa: CASSREGGLTEAFF

j_call: TRBJ2-5
cdr3_length: 13
clone_size: NA
v_call: TRBV2
cdr3_aa: CASSGGAQETQYF

j_call: TRBJ2-7
cdr3_length: 14
clone_size: NA
v_call: TRBV14
cdr3_aa: CASSDGGYSYEQYF

j_call: TRBJ2-3
cdr3_length: 15
clone_size: NA
v_call: TRBV7-8
cdr3_aa: CASSDRLGWTDTQYF

j_call: TRBJ1-5
cdr3_length: 15
clone_size: NA
v_call: TRBV28
cdr3_aa: CASSFDASDNQPQHF

j_call: TRBJ2-1
cdr3_length: 14
clone_size: NA
v_call: TRBV7-2
cdr3_aa: CASRGGVEYNEQFF

j_call: TRBJ2-5
cdr3_length: 16
clone_size: NA
v_call: TRBV18
cdr3_aa: CASSPLSSGGEETQYF

j_call: TRBJ2-6
cdr3_length: 15
clone_size: NA
v_call: TRBV6-5
cdr3_aa: CASMLQGSGANVLTF

j_call: TRBJ2-7
cdr3_length: 16
clone_size: NA
v_call: TRBV6-5
cdr3_aa: CASSYSRDTTTYEQYF

j_call: TRBJ1-2
cdr3_length: 12
clone_size: NA
v_call: TRBV12-5
cdr3_aa: CASGQGADGYTF

j_call: TRBJ1-6
cdr3_length: 17
clone_size: once
v_call: TRBV9
cdr3_aa: CASSVSGQSSYNSPLHF

j_call: NA
cdr3_length: 15
clone_size: NA
v_call: TRBV6-5
cdr3_aa: CASFGPGQGTYEQYF

j_call: TRBJ2-5
cdr3_length: 14
clone_size: NA
v_call: TRBV29-1
cdr3_aa: CSVAQGFGWETQYF

j_call: TRBJ1-3
cdr3_length: 12
clone_size: few
v_call: TRBV15
cdr3_aa: CATSSYGNTIYF

j_call: TRBJ2-7
cdr3_length: 13
clone_size: NA
v_call: TRBV9
cdr3_aa: CASSVGGSYEQYF

j_call: TRBJ2-1
cdr3_length: 14
clone_size: few
v_call: TRBV27
cdr3_aa: CASSHDGDYNEQFF

j_call: TRBJ1-1
cdr3_length: 15
clone_size: few
v_call: TRBV4-1
cdr3_aa: CASSISGHSNTEAFF

j_call: TRBJ2-3
cdr3_length: 14
clone_size: NA
v_call: TRBV7-8
cdr3_aa: CASSSRDSPDTQYF

j_call: TRBJ2-1
cdr3_length: 13
clone_size: NA
v_call: TRBV27
cdr3_aa: CASRSFSYNEQFF

j_call: TRBJ2-7
cdr3_length: 14
clone_size: NA
v_call: TRBV7-2
cdr3_aa: CASSLLVGNYEQYF

j_call: TRBJ2-2
cdr3_length: 15
clone_size: NA
v_call: TRBV7-3
cdr3_aa: CASSSTGGGTGELFF

j_call: TRBJ2-2
cdr3_length: 14
clone_size: NA
v_call: TRBV7-3
cdr3_aa: CASRATGGTGELFF

j_call: TRBJ1-1
cdr3_length: 17
clone_size: NA
v_call: TRBV28
cdr3_aa: CATRDEAGRYDRTEAFF

j_call: TRBJ1-2
cdr3_length: 14
clone_size: NA
v_call: TRBV7-2
cdr3_aa: CASSTRGQSYGYTF

j_call: TRBJ2-1
cdr3_length: 15
clone_size: NA
v_call: TRBV5-1
cdr3_aa: CASSLAGASYNEQFF

j_call: TRBJ2-1
cdr3_length: 15
clone_size: NA
v_call: TRBV28
cdr3_aa: CASSLLAGSSNEQFF

j_call: TRBJ2-2
cdr3_length: 15
clone_size: few
v_call: TRBV5-1
cdr3_aa: CASSSRTSGPGELFF

j_call: TRBJ1-5
cdr3_length: 17
clone_size: NA
v_call: TRBV27
cdr3_aa: CASSFSSGTGRNQPQHF

j_call: TRBJ2-6
cdr3_length: 17
clone_size: NA
v_call: TRBV4-3
cdr3_aa: CASSGGGTSSGANVLTF

j_call: TRBJ2-2
cdr3_length: 15
clone_size: NA
v_call: TRBV7-9
cdr3_aa: CASTTISSHTGELFF

j_call: TRBJ1-1
cdr3_length: 15
clone_size: NA
v_call: TRBV27
cdr3_aa: CASSSYRHRNTEAFF

j_call: TRBJ1-3
cdr3_length: 14
clone_size: NA
v_call: TRBV28
cdr3_aa: CASSFGPNGNTIYF